Following are 8 T cell receptor beta chains from one sample sequenced in a study of blood T cell repertoires in COVID-19. Only in-frame clones appear in the TCRdb table, and some are missing; sequencing was by immunoSEQ multiplex PCR. The data contain 40,000 to 55,000 clones, 89% of them singletons. Sequences were obtained from peripheral blood. The receptors originated from a human donor in a cohort sampled during active COVID-19.

The V call is TRBV5-5, the J call TRBJ1-5, with no clear D. Germline CDR1 SGHKS, CDR2 YYEKEE (reference sequence). Between the trimmed V and J ends, which lost 0 bases and 0 bases, there was a span of 7 bases. The CDR3 has 15 residues. CDR3 protein: CASSLVLFSNQPQHF. For the CDR3, the DNA is TGTGCCAGCAGCTTGGTATTATTTAGCAATCAGCCCCAGCATTTT.

The chain joins TRBV19 to TRBJ2-1; 9 bases line up with TRBD1. The trim removed 5 bases at V and 4 bases at J, leaving 6 bases unmatched. Per germline, CDR1 LNHDA and CDR2 SQIVND (reference sequence). The CDR3 contains 15 residues. CDR3 nucleotide sequence: TGTGCCAGTAGTGCCGGACAGGGGTCTTACAATGAGCAGTTCTTC. Amino acid sequence: CASSAGQGSYNEQFF.

This clone was counted a few times. V usage is TRBV4-1 and J usage is TRBJ2-2, with 7 bases matching TRBD2. Germline loops: CDR1 MGHRA, CDR2 YSYEKL. This CDR3 has 15 residues. The J segment lost 5 bases and the V segment lost 2 bases, leaving 5 bases of the junction unmatched. The CDR3 here is CASSQPAGSTGELFF. CDR3 coding DNA: TGCGCCAGCAGCCAACCAGCGGGGTCTACCGGGGAGCTGTTTTTT.

V and J are TRBV28 and TRBJ2-5, with D possibly being TRBD2 (7 bases). In germline, CDR1 is MDHEN, CDR2 SYDVKM. With 3 bases removed from V and 3 bases from J, the gap between germline ends came to 23 bases. This CDR3 spans 18 amino acids. CDR3 bases: TGTGCCAGCAGTTTCCGTCTAGGGATGGCGGGGGCGGAAGAGACCCAGTACTTC. Its translation is CASSFRLGMAGAEETQYF.

The chain carries TRBV6-5 and TRBJ2-5; TRBD1 aligns across 7 bases. The ends lost 5 bases at V and 6 bases at J; junction bases unmatched: 9. CDR3 length: 14 residues. The germline gives CDR1 MNHEY, CDR2 SVGAGI. The CDR3 here is CASSIGDRAKTQYF. The CDR3 bases are TGTGCCAGCAGTATAGGCGACAGGGCAAAGACCCAGTACTTC.

J is TRBJ1-2 and V is TRBV5-4; D uncertain. V lost 2 bases to trimming and J lost 4 bases, with 9 bases between them. The germline V gene encodes CDR1 SGHNT and CDR2 YYREEE (reference sequence). The CDR3 covers 13 residues. The CDR3 here is CASSFWAGYGYTF. The CDR3 DNA sequence: TGTGCCAGCAGCTTTTGGGCCGGCTATGGCTACACCTTC.

This clone was counted between two and nine times. The V and J genes are TRBV10-2 and TRBJ2-7, with D possibly matching TRBD1 (6 bases). CDR3 length: 14 residues. Trimming removed 8 bases from V and 3 bases from J, with 17 bases in between. CDR1 and CDR2 (germline): WSHSY, SAAADI. As DNA, the CDR3 is TGCGCCAGCGGTCTACCCGAGGGGGACTACGAGCAGTACTTC. This translates into CASGLPEGDYEQYF.

J is TRBJ2-2 and V is TRBV6-6; 9 bases are a match to TRBD1. Germline CDR1 MNHNY, CDR2 SVGAGI (reference sequence). This CDR3 has 16 residues. With 2 bases clipped from V and 5 bases from J, the junction kept 6 bases outside the gene matches. CDR3 sequence reads: CASSYTGTGSTGELFF. The DNA for the CDR3 is TGTGCCAGCAGTTACACCGGGACAGGGAGTACCGGGGAGCTGTTTTTT.